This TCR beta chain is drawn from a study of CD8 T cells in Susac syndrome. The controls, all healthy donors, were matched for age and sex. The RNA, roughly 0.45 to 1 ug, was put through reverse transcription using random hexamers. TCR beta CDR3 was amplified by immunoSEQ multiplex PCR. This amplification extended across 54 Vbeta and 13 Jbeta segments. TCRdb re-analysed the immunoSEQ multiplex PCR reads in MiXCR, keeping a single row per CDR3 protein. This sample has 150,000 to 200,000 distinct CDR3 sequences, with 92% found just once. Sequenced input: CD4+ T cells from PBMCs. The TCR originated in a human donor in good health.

The CDR3 sequence is CASSYSLGNTGELFF. CDR3 bases: TGTGCCAGCAGTTACTCGTTAGGGAACACCGGGGAGCTGTTTTTT. V and J are TRBV6-6 and TRBJ2-2; the D is unclear. The CDR3 runs 15 residues. Germline V CDR1 and CDR2: MNHNY, SVGAGI (reference sequence). V gave up 0 bases and J gave up 1 base, with 6 bases separating them.